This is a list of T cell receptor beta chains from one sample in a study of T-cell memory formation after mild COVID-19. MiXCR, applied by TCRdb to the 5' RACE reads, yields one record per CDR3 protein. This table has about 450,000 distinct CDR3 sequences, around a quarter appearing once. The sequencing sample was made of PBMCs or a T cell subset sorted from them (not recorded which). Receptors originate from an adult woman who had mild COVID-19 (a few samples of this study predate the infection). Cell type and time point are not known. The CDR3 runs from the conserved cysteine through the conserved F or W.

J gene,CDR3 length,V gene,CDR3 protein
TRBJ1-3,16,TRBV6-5,CASSYQSPPGLNTIYF
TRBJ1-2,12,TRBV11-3,CASDRDRVGYTF
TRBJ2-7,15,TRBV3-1,CASSPSLEGYYEQYF
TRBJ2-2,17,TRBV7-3,CASSLLAGATNTGELFF
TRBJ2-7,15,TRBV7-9,CASSSSGLASYEQYF
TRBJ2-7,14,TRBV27,CASSLTGVGYEQYF
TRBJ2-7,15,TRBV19,CASSYRDGSSYEQYF
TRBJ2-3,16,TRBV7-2,CASSLIAGGNTDTQYF
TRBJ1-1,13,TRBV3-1,CASSPTGRVGAFF
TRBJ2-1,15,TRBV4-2,CASSPTSGKANEQFF
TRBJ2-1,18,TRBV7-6,CASSLRERESLHVNEQFF
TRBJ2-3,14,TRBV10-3,CAIRDRGLADTQYF
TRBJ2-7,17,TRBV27,CASSFSTTSGYSYEQYF
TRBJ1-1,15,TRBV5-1,CASSFEGVMNTEAFF
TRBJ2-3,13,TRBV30,CAWTRGTTDTQYF
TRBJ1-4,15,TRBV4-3,CASSQDRGLNEKLFF
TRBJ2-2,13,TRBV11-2,CASSLDFTGELFF
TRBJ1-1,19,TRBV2,CASRDPRDRGYRMNTEAFF
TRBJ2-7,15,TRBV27,CASSSPGTGVNEQYF
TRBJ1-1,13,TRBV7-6,CASGLSGNTEAFF
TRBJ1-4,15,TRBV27,CASSLHGGAEEKLFF
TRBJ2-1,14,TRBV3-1,CATRASGEYNEQFF
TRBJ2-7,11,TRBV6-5,CASSHSDEQYF
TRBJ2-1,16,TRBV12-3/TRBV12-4,CASSLIGWDDVDEQFF
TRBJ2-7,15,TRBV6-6,CASSRGGQELYEQYF
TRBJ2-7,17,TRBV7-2,CASSLARAGGPLAEQYF
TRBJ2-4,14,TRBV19,CASSIAGAKNIQYF
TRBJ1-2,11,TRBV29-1,CSVVGTYGYTF
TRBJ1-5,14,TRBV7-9,CASSFLHSNQPQHF
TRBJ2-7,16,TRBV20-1,CSARRTWRGNSYEQYF
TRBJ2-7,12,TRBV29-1,CSVVGDSYEQYF
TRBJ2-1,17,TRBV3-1,CASSQDVLAGSYNEQFF
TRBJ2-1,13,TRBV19,CASSSPPWSEQFF
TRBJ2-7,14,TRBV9,CASSPGTASGEQYF